This T cell receptor (beta chain) was captured by sequencing in a study of vaccination and CD4 T cells after COVID-19. Overall study context: Participants received two doses of either BNT162b2 or mRNA-1273 vaccine. As control conditions, cultures were given either a CEFX pool serving as positive control, an HIV-1 Nef pool, or no peptide at all.

Concerning this clonotype itself: Its antigen is undetermined.

V was pared by 0 bases and J by 5 bases, with 7 bases between. This CDR3 is 12 amino acids long. Germline V gives CDR1 GTSNPN, CDR2 SVGIG (reference sequence). Treatment indicated: approximately nine-day PBMC culture with coronavirus spike peptide pools or control peptides (ViraFEST assay). Antigen-specific T cell expansion with peptide pools preceded TCR sequencing in the ViraFEST approach. Culture of fewer than 2.5 million PBMCs per well took place with about 10 IU/ml IL-2 and roughly 10 ug/ml peptide pools. Cultured CD4+ T cell DNA underwent sequencing with the Oncomine TCR Beta short-read assay. TCRdb passed the PCR reads through MiXCR, listing each CDR3 protein once. In the table there are some 10,000 distinct CDR3 sequences, approximately 48% of which are singletons.

The specimen sequenced was CD4+ T cells from blood, cultured in vitro. J is TRBJ1-2 and V is TRBV30; D uncertain. The source of this sequence is a human donor who had recovered from COVID-19. Written as DNA, the CDR3 is TGTGCCTGGAGTGTAAGTGGATATGGCTACACCTTC. Protein: CAWSVSGYGYTF.